A single TCR beta chain is shown here with its context. This record comes from a study of cytomegalovirus exposure and HLA in healthy donors. Across the study: Most donors, 81% of 398 genotyped, fell in the Caucasian-associated ancestry cluster.

Primers: 60 Vbeta forward and 13 Jbeta reverse. Sequenced by immunoSEQ multiplex PCR; TCRdb stores in-frame clones only, minus some. The sample shows roughly 190,000 clones, more than 75% of them seen only once. This clonotype was obtained from a woman in her forties or fifties in good health and CMV-seronegative. Sequencing was done on a sample of PBMCs.

Here the CDR3 DNA reads TGTGCCAGCAGCCCCCTCCCGGGCGAGCAGTACTTC. This translates into CASSPLPGEQYF. The chain is built from TRBV21-1 and TRBJ2-7; the table's D call of TRBD2 was not tested on the DNA. TRBV21-1 has pseudogene status. CDR3 size: 12 residues.